A single sample is the source of the 30 T cell receptor beta chains below, sequenced in a study of CD8 T cells in Susac syndrome. Reverse transcription of about 0.45 to 1 ug RNA used random hexamers. One entry per CDR3 protein results from TCRdb running MiXCR on the immunoSEQ multiplex PCR reads. The sample has approximately 210,000 distinct CDR3 sequences, less than 95% seen once. Sequencing used CD4+ T cells from PBMCs. The receptors stem from a human donor with Susac syndrome.

The rearrangement links TRBV6-5 to TRBJ2-4, with 7 bases fitting TRBD2. This CDR3 spans 14 amino acids. The J segment lost 7 bases and the V segment lost 2 bases, leaving 5 bases of the junction unmatched. Germline V lookup: CDR1 MNHEY, CDR2 SVGAGI. The CDR3 DNA reads as TGTGCCAGCAGTTACAAGGGGAGGGTGAACATTCAGTACTTC. This sequence encodes CASSYKGRVNIQYF.

This clonotype was detected only once. The chain links TRBV28 to TRBJ2-7; TRBD1 is a possible D gene (6 bases). V dropped 4 bases and J dropped 2 bases, with 15 bases sitting between them. The CDR3 loop spans 15 amino acids. Germline values: CDR1 MDHEN, CDR2 SYDVKM. CDR3: CASSSTTGRPYEQYF. The CDR3 coding sequence is TGTGCCAGCAGTTCTACTACAGGGAGACCCTACGAGCAGTACTTC.

The rearrangement uses TRBV30 and TRBJ1-2; D is unclear. This CDR3 comprises 15 residues. Germline lookup yields CDR1 GTSNPN and CDR2 SVGIG (reference sequence). V lost 5 bases and J lost 0, with 16 bases in between. CDR3 residues: CAWDGGPQANYGYTF. In DNA, the CDR3 is TGTGCCTGGGATGGAGGGCCTCAAGCTAACTATGGCTACACCTTC.

The V and J genes are TRBV7-2 and TRBJ1-5, with a weak D call TRBD1 (5 bases). The CDR3 spans 14 residues. CDR1 and CDR2 (germline): SGHTA, FQGNSA. V dropped 2 bases and J dropped 3 bases, with 8 bases sitting between them. The CDR3 here is CASSLNRFNQPQHF. The CDR3 DNA reads TGTGCCAGCAGCTTAAACAGGTTCAATCAGCCCCAGCATTTT.

CDR3 sequence: CASRVGGDTQYF. The CDR3 region has the DNA TGCGCCAGCAGGGTAGGAGGAGATACGCAGTATTTT. The chain has TRBV10-2 and TRBJ2-3; D is possibly TRBD2 (5 bases). V lost 6 bases and J lost 5, with 9 bases in between. Germline-derived CDR1 and CDR2 are WSHSY and SAAADI. This CDR3 spans 12 amino acids.

The CDR3 DNA follows: TGTGCCAGCAGCCCGTTCCCCTACCAGTCTCAACTGGGGGCCAAAAACATTCAGTACTTC. Translating it yields CASSPFPYQSQLGAKNIQYF. J is TRBJ2-4 and V is TRBV11-2; D uncertain. There are 20 residues in the CDR3. Between the trimmed V and J ends, which lost 5 bases and 1 base, there was a span of 27 bases. CDR1 is SGHAT, CDR2 FQNNGV, per germline.

The chain has TRBV10-2 and TRBJ1-5; the D is unclear. V was clipped by 0 bases and J by 4 bases, with 7 bases between them. Germline V gene data show CDR1 as WSHSY and CDR2 as SAAADI. The CDR3 is 14 residues long. The CDR3 coding sequence is TGCGCCAGCAGTGAGTCGGCCGCGAATCAGCCCCAGCATTTT. Amino acid sequence: CASSESAANQPQHF.

V gene TRBV4-3 combines with J gene TRBJ2-2, with a possible D match to TRBD2 (7 bases). Trimming removed 0 bases from V and 5 bases from J, with 16 bases in between. Germline V gives CDR1 LGHNA, CDR2 YSLEER. The CDR3 loop spans 17 amino acids. As DNA, the CDR3 is TGCGCCAGCAGCCAAGATATGGGAGGGGGAGCGACCGGGGAGCTGTTTTTT. This translates into CASSQDMGGGATGELFF.

This clonotype was picked up a small number of times. CDR3 sequence reads: CASSLGGAGANVLTF. CDR3 in DNA: TGTGCCAGCAGCTTGGGGGGAGCTGGGGCCAACGTCCTGACTTTC. The chain couples TRBV7-3 to TRBJ2-6; possible D gene TRBD2, 6 bases. The CDR3 is made up of 15 amino acids. Trimming took off 3 bases at V and 2 bases at J, with 8 bases between the two ends. Germline CDR1 and CDR2: SGHTA and FQGTGA.

V and J are TRBV3-1 and TRBJ1-6; D remains ambiguous. Germline V CDR1 and CDR2: LGHDT, YNNKEL (reference sequence). Trimming removed 0 bases at V and 7 bases at J, with 4 bases between. This CDR3 region has 13 residues. The CDR3: CASSQETNSPLHF. The CDR3 nucleotides are TGTGCCAGCAGCCAAGAGACCAATTCACCCCTCCACTTT.

The chain is built from TRBV3-1 and TRBJ1-6; D gene ambiguous. Per germline, CDR1 LGHDT and CDR2 YNNKEL (reference sequence). The CDR3 length is 18 residues. V shed 0 bases and J shed 0 bases, with 12 bases lying between them. The CDR3 is CASSQDVLSPSYNSPLHF. The DNA for the CDR3 is TGTGCCAGCAGCCAAGATGTACTCTCCCCCTCCTATAATTCACCCCTCCACTTT. The full variable domain, in which reference TRBV3-1 and TRBJ1-6 provide the parts outside the CDR3, is DTAVSQTPKYLVTQMGNDKSIKCEQNLGHDTMYWYKQDSKKFLKIMFSYNNKELIINETVPNRFSPKSPDKAHLNLHINSLELGDSAVYFCASSQDVLSPSYNSPLHFGNGTRLTVT.

The chain couples TRBV30 to TRBJ1-6, with TRBD1 as a possible D gene (5 bases). CDR3 size: 12 residues. V lost 7 bases, J lost 7 bases, and 11 bases lay in between. Per the germline V gene, CDR1 is GTSNPN and CDR2 is SVGIG (reference sequence). The CDR3 DNA follows: TGTGCCTCCAAGGGGACCAATTCACCCCTCCACTTT. It codes for CASKGTNSPLHF.

The chain joins TRBV4-3 to TRBJ1-2; a weak D match, TRBD1 (5 bases). Germline assignment: CDR1 LGHNA and CDR2 YSLEER. V was trimmed by 1 base and J by 7 bases, leaving 13 bases between them. The CDR3 is 14 amino acids. CDR3: CASSQAPGVGGYTF. CDR3 nucleotides: TGCGCCAGCAGCCAAGCCCCGGGGGTAGGTGGCTACACCTTC.

Notes on this clonotype: Germline is not matched at one junction end, which may reflect a read error. The chain joins TRBV20-1 to TRBJ2-4, with D possibly TRBD2 on 7 matching bases. Per germline, CDR1 DFQATT and CDR2 SNEGSKA (reference sequence). The CDR3 totals 13 residues. The DNA for the CDR3 is TGCAGCGCTAAAGGGGTAGGGGGGGACATTCAGTACTTC. Protein product: CSAKGVGGDIQYF.

This rearrangement joins TRBV12-3 or TRBV12-4 to TRBJ2-7; tentatively, D is TRBD1 (6 bases). The CDR3 runs to 15 residues. V shed 5 bases and J shed 2 bases, with 16 bases lying between them. This CDR3 reads CASSTAGAGAYEQYF. CDR3 bases: TGTGCCAGCAGTACCGCCGGGGCAGGGGCCTACGAGCAGTACTTC.

The chain's CDR3 is CASRLQWTGEADTQYF. The CDR3 bases are TGCGCCAGCAGGTTACAATGGACAGGGGAGGCAGATACGCAGTATTTT. J is TRBJ2-3 and V is TRBV5-1; 9 nucleotides match TRBD1. The CDR3 is made up of 16 amino acids. V shed 5 bases and J 4 bases; nucleotides not matched to a gene: 11. The germline V gene encodes CDR1 SGHRS and CDR2 YFSETQ.

This chain joins TRBV20-1 and TRBJ1-5, with 7 bases lining up with TRBD1. Germline V gene data show CDR1 as DFQATT and CDR2 as SNEGSKA (reference sequence). The CDR3 is made up of 16 amino acids. The V gene end was trimmed by 0 bases and the J gene end by 3 bases; junction bases not matched to a gene: 8. The CDR3 protein is CSAREPATGYNQPQHF. Here the CDR3 DNA reads TGCAGTGCTAGAGAGCCGGCGACAGGGTACAATCAGCCCCAGCATTTT.

This clonotype was recorded a few times. V and J are TRBV20-1 and TRBJ1-6; 10 bases match TRBD1. Germline V CDR1 and CDR2: DFQATT, SNEGSKA (reference sequence). CDR3 size: 14 residues. Losses at the gene ends were 4 bases for V and 6 bases for J; bases not matched to a gene: 3. Here the CDR3 DNA reads TGCAGTGCTACCCGGGACAGGGGTAATTCACCCCTCCACTTT. This encodes CSATRDRGNSPLHF.

The chain combines TRBV7-9 with TRBJ2-5, with 7 bases that match TRBD2. This CDR3 has 13 amino acids. J was trimmed by 7 bases and V by 7 bases; bases with no gene match: 9. In germline, CDR1 is SEHNR, CDR2 FQNEAQ (reference sequence). The CDR3 DNA reads as TGTGCCAGCACCGACCGGGGGGTCGGGACCCAGTACTTC. It encodes CASTDRGVGTQYF.

The chain combines TRBV12-3 or TRBV12-4 with TRBJ2-1; TRBD2 matches at 11 bases. This CDR3 contains 19 residues. V lost 3 bases, J lost 9 bases, and 19 bases stayed unmatched. The CDR3 DNA reads TGTGCCAGCAGTTTTGTCCGCCTAGCGGGGGGCCTCGAAATCACTGAGCAGTTCTTC. Translated: CASSFVRLAGGLEITEQFF.

In DNA form, the CDR3 reads TGTGCCAGCAGCTTTTCCGGGACAGGGGAGGATGAAAAACTGTTTTTT. Its translation is CASSFSGTGEDEKLFF. The chain joins TRBV7-2 to TRBJ1-4, with 10 bases matching TRBD1. CDR3 length equals 16 residues. Unmatched junction bases numbered 7, after V lost 3 bases and J lost 6 bases. In germline, CDR1 is SGHTA, CDR2 FQGNSA.

The chain employs TRBV6-6 and TRBJ2-7; 8 bases are shared with TRBD1. This CDR3 is 16 amino acids long. The ends lost 5 bases at V and 2 bases at J; junction bases unmatched: 11. CDR1 MNHNY and CDR2 SVGAGI come from the germline V gene (reference sequence). CDR3 in DNA: TGTGCCAGCAGTGGGGACCGGACAGGGCAGACCTACGAGCAGTACTTC. Protein product: CASSGDRTGQTYEQYF.

The genes are TRBV3-1 and TRBJ1-2; D is perhaps TRBD1 (5 bases). CDR1 LGHDT and CDR2 YNNKEL come from the germline V gene (reference sequence). The CDR3 runs 17 residues. Trimming cost V 0 bases and J 2 bases, with 16 bases left between them. The CDR3 sequence is CASSQDSAGNFNYGYTF. CDR3 coding DNA: TGTGCCAGCAGCCAAGATAGCGCAGGGAACTTCAACTATGGCTACACCTTC.

The chain employs TRBV25-1 and TRBJ1-5, with unresolved D. The CDR3 has 11 amino acids. Germline values: CDR1 MGHDK, CDR2 SYGVNS. The V and J ends lost 4 bases and 11 bases respectively, with 9 bases between them. CDR3 loop: CASSGERAQHF. For the CDR3, the DNA is TGTGCCAGCAGTGGGGAGAGGGCCCAGCATTTT.

This sequence joins TRBV14 and TRBJ1-2; possible D gene TRBD1, 5 bases. From germline, CDR1 is SGHDN and CDR2 FVKESK. The ends were cut back, 4 bases at V and 6 bases at J, with 15 bases in the middle. The CDR3 runs to 14 residues. The CDR3 loop reads CASSRLGRNNGYTF. In nucleotides, the CDR3 is TGTGCCAGCAGCCGGCTGGGACGGAATAATGGCTACACCTTC.

The chain has TRBV6-2 or TRBV6-3 and TRBJ1-5, with D uncertain. The CDR3 is 16 residues long. The V and J ends lost 5 bases and 0 bases respectively, with 14 bases between them. From germline, CDR1 is MNHEY and CDR2 SVGEGT. CDR3 protein: CASSVTDPYSNQPQHF. CDR3 sequence (DNA): TGTGCCAGCAGTGTCACGGACCCTTATAGCAATCAGCCCCAGCATTTT.

The rearrangement joins TRBV6-2 or TRBV6-3 to TRBJ1-5; 12 positions agree with TRBD1. Germline V gives CDR1 MNHEY, CDR2 SVGEGT. V was clipped by 7 bases and J by 5 bases; unmatched bases: 12. The length of the CDR3 is 17 residues. CDR3 bases: TGTGCCAGCACCAAGACGCGGGGACAGGGGGCGGATCAGCCCCAGCATTTT. Its protein product is CASTKTRGQGADQPQHF.

The chain carries TRBV3-1 and TRBJ1-3; D is unclear. The CDR3 length is 17 residues. CDR1 and CDR2 (germline): LGHDT, YNNKEL (reference sequence). Deletions cut 1 base from V and 0 bases from J, with 13 bases between. CDR3 in amino acids: CASSQVLRGSSGNTIYF. The CDR3, as DNA: TGTGCCAGCAGCCAAGTCCTTCGCGGGAGCTCTGGAAACACCATATATTTT.

The chain joins TRBV9 to TRBJ2-5, with D hard to call. This CDR3 is built from 15 residues. Germline CDR1 reads SGDLS; CDR2 reads YYNGEE. Deletions cut 3 bases from V and 2 bases from J, with 14 bases between. In nucleotides, the CDR3 is TGTGCCAGCAGCGAGTCCCCGCGGTTGCAAGAGACCCAGTACTTC. As protein: CASSESPRLQETQYF.

A single count supports this clonotype. The chain links TRBV11-3 to TRBJ2-7; 10 nucleotides agree with TRBD1. Germline assignment: CDR1 SGHNT and CDR2 YENEEA. J lost 6 bases, V lost 6 bases, and 11 bases had no gene match. The CDR3 totals 15 residues. The CDR3 loop is CASSRYGTGDGEQYF. CDR3 DNA sequence: TGTGCCAGCAGTCGATACGGGACAGGGGACGGCGAGCAGTACTTC.